These T cell receptor beta chains were read from a single sample in a study of T cell responses to AZD1222 COVID-19 vaccine. Libraries were prepared by immunoSEQ multiplex PCR; TCRdb keeps only in-frame clonotypes and omits some of them. The sample yields 99,000 or so clones, 82% seen once. The sequencing used peripheral blood, collected on day 0 of AZD1222 vaccination. Every receptor here comes from an adult in good health. Both conserved end residues are part of each CDR3. Some rows have no size entry. The others give once, few or many, or a class for an expanded clone.

CDR3 protein	J gene	V gene	clone size
CASITSSGSPDTQYF	TRBJ2-3	TRBV5-6	.
CASRNSFGGPNSPLHF	TRBJ1-6	TRBV5-1	.
CASSPRQAYGYTF	TRBJ1-2	TRBV3-1/TRBV3-2	once
CASLGQGSYNEQFF	TRBJ2-1	TRBV2	few
CAISGDPGQRTYEQYF	TRBJ2-7	TRBV10-3	.
CASSRQQGGSPLHF	TRBJ1-6	TRBV19	.
CASSSPDNTRQYF	TRBJ2-7	TRBV7-9	.
CASSMIASGGSTDTQYF	TRBJ2-3	TRBV19	.
CASIPPLTDYNEQFF	TRBJ2-1	TRBV7-8	.
CASSSSTGVGNTIYF	TRBJ1-3	TRBV11-3	.
CASLRANAEAFF	TRBJ1-1	TRBV6-6	few
CASSLLVGNTIYF	TRBJ1-3	TRBV5-1	.
CASSYLTQWPQHF	TRBJ1-5	TRBV6-2/TRBV6-3	.
CASSYRGPYNEQFF	TRBJ2-1	TRBV6-2/TRBV6-3	once
CASSQDLISSYNSPLHF	TRBJ1-6	TRBV3-1/TRBV3-2	.
CATQRGGTGELFF	TRBJ2-2	TRBV6-5	.
CASSWDMGYTF	TRBJ1-2	TRBV19	few
CASSYPVSSYNEQFF	TRBJ2-1	TRBV6-5	.
CASSEGLAGAVTQYF	TRBJ2-5	TRBV5-4	.
CATSRDPIGDPYGYTF	TRBJ1-2	TRBV15	.
CASSFPGRYGYTF	TRBJ1-2	TRBV5-4	few
CASSELMGTGELFF	TRBJ2-2	TRBV2	.
CASSYPWESGGTNNEQFF	TRBJ2-1	TRBV6-2/TRBV6-3	once
CASSGPKFNSPLHF	TRBJ1-6	TRBV5-8	.
CASSLVPGKNTEAFF	TRBJ1-1	TRBV5-1	few
CATSRDRGVGTEAFF	TRBJ1-1	TRBV15	.
CASSESDGHNSNQPQHF	TRBJ1-5	TRBV10-1	.
CASSPWGRSNTEAFF	TRBJ1-1	TRBV14	.
CASSLEGQGAGGYTF	TRBJ1-2	TRBV7-2	.
CAISGLDRDSLGGYTF	TRBJ1-2	TRBV10-3	.
CASTRIFGEGLSTEAFF	TRBJ1-1	TRBV27	.